Below, 22 T cell receptor beta chains from the same sample are listed, as sequenced in a study of CD8+ T cells in alopecia areata. Sequencing used cDNA as its template, made by extracting RNA and reverse transcribing it. Libraries were prepared by immunoSEQ multiplex PCR; TCRdb keeps only in-frame clonotypes and omits some of them. The data show 180,000 or so clones, about 55% seen once. Sample treatment: oral pan-JAK inhibitor, 5-10 mg twice daily. The sequences come from CD8+ T cells sorted from blood, collected at week 24, from a patient treated with tofacitinib. The source of these receptors is a human donor with alopecia areata.

The rearrangement uses TRBV30 and TRBJ1-2; weak D call: TRBD1 (6 bases). Per the germline V gene, CDR1 is GTSNPN and CDR2 is SVGIG (reference sequence). Trimming left V 3 bases short and J 6 bases short, with 17 bases between. The CDR3 covers 14 residues. The CDR3 coding sequence is TGTGCCTGGAGCCAAACAGGGAATGGCCATGGCTACACCTTC. As protein: CAWSQTGNGHGYTF.

The rearrangement joins TRBV29-1 to TRBJ1-2, with D unresolved. CDR1 and CDR2 from the germline V gene are SQVTM and ANQGSEA. This CDR3 is built from 11 residues. Deletions cut 6 bases from V and 3 bases from J, with 8 bases between. CDR3 residues: CSVESDYGYTF. The DNA of the CDR3 is TGCAGCGTCGAATCCGACTATGGCTACACCTTC.

This sequence joins TRBV6-5 and TRBJ1-1; tentative D call: TRBD1 (5 bases). Trimming removed 6 bases from V and 4 bases from J, with 18 bases in between. CDR1 and CDR2 from the germline V gene are MNHEY and SVGAGI. The CDR3 contains 15 residues. CDR3 coding DNA: TGTGCCAGCAGCCCTAGACAGCGGGGGAGCACTGAAGCTTTCTTT. This gives the protein CASSPRQRGSTEAFF.

The chain joins TRBV6-5 to TRBJ1-1; the D is unclear. Germline V lookup: CDR1 MNHEY, CDR2 SVGAGI. Trimming took off 5 bases at V and 1 base at J, with 14 bases between the two ends. This CDR3 is built from 15 residues. Here the CDR3 reads CASSNPGPGNTEAFF. DNA of the CDR3: TGTGCCAGCAGTAACCCGGGCCCCGGGAACACTGAAGCTTTCTTT.

The J gene is TRBJ1-1, the V gene TRBV6-4; 9 bases map to TRBD1. CDR1 is MRHNA and CDR2 is SNTAGT in the germline V gene. Losses at the gene ends were 6 bases for V and 3 bases for J; bases not matched to a gene: 5. The length of the CDR3 is 14 residues. The CDR3 DNA is TGTGCCAGCAGCCTGGGACAGGGAGACACTGAAGCTTTCTTT. It encodes CASSLGQGDTEAFF.

CDR3 residues: CASSLGSLSSGYTF. Written as DNA, the CDR3 is TGTGCCAGCAGCTTAGGATCGCTCTCGAGCGGCTACACCTTC. The genes are TRBV11-2 and TRBJ1-2; D remains unclear. CDR3 size: 14 residues. Between the trimmed V and J ends, which lost 1 base and 8 bases, there was a span of 14 bases. Germline CDR1 is SGHAT and CDR2 is FQNNGV.

This clone was picked up a small number of times. V and J are TRBV2 and TRBJ2-7, with TRBD1 matching 9 bases. In germline, CDR1 is SNHLY, CDR2 FYNNEI. The CDR3 sequence is 13 residues long. After removal of 8 bases from V and 6 bases from J, the junction contained 8 bases not matched to a gene. In DNA form, the CDR3 reads TGTGCCAGCGGCGGACAGGGGATGAGCGAGCAGTACTTC. Its protein product is CASGGQGMSEQYF.

The chain has TRBV10-3 and TRBJ2-1; TRBD2 agrees at 13 bases. The V gene end was trimmed by 10 bases and the J gene end by 5 bases; junction bases not matched to a gene: 8. The CDR3 is 15 residues long. Germline V CDR1 and CDR2: ENHRY, SYGVKD. The CDR3: CATATSGGTNNEQFF. The CDR3 DNA is TGTGCCACCGCGACTAGCGGGGGGACGAACAATGAGCAGTTCTTC.

The chain uses TRBV29-1 and TRBJ1-1, with D maybe TRBD1 (5 bases). Trimming removed 8 bases from V and 4 bases from J, with 11 bases in between. The germline V gene has CDR1 SQVTM and CDR2 ANQGSEA. The CDR3 spans 11 residues. Here the CDR3 DNA reads TGCAGCTCCCAGAGGGGCACTGAAGCTTTCTTT. Translation: CSSQRGTEAFF.

The J gene is TRBJ1-5, the V gene TRBV27; 7 bases map to TRBD1. V lost 4 bases, J lost 5 bases, and 2 bases stayed unmatched. The CDR3 contains 13 residues. From germline, CDR1 is MNHEY and CDR2 SMNVEV (reference sequence). The CDR3 bases are TGTGCCAGCAGTTGGACAGGACATCAGCCCCAGCATTTT. As protein: CASSWTGHQPQHF.

The chain carries TRBV7-8 and TRBJ2-3; perhaps D is TRBD1 or TRBD2 (5 bases each). Trimming shortened V by 2 bases and J by 1 base, and 22 bases separated the two germline ends. The CDR3 totals 19 residues. Germline CDR1 reads SGHVS; CDR2 reads FQNEAQ. The chain's CDR3 is CASSLTGTAIYIGTDTQYF. The CDR3 DNA follows: TGTGCCAGCAGCTTAACCGGGACGGCGATATATATTGGCACAGATACGCAGTATTTT.

The rearrangement joins TRBV4-1 to TRBJ1-1, with no clear D. Trimming shortened V by 0 bases and J by 6 bases, and 8 bases separated the two germline ends. The V gene's germline CDR1 is MGHRA and CDR2 YSYEKL. The CDR3 runs to 13 residues. CDR3 protein: CASSQEFWPEAFF. The CDR3 nucleotides are TGCGCCAGCAGCCAAGAATTTTGGCCTGAAGCTTTCTTT.

This chain uses TRBV10-2 with TRBJ2-1; 7 nucleotides match TRBD1. Germline loops: CDR1 WSHSY, CDR2 SAAADI. The CDR3 covers 12 residues. V gave up 3 bases and J gave up 13 bases; unmatched junction bases: 6. The CDR3 nucleotides are TGCGCCAGCAGTGAACTCCGGGACAGACAGTTCTTC. The encoded protein is CASSELRDRQFF.

This clone showed up just a few times. V is TRBV11-2 and J is TRBJ2-3, with 9 nucleotides matching TRBD1. Germline V gene sequence: CDR1 SGHAT, CDR2 FQNNGV. V lost 1 base to trimming and J lost 2 bases; unmatched junction nucleotides: 4. CDR3 size: 16 residues. This CDR3 reads CASSLVGQGLTDTQYF. In DNA form, the CDR3 reads TGTGCCAGCAGCTTAGTGGGACAGGGACTCACAGATACGCAGTATTTT.

In this sample, this clone turned up a few times. The DNA for the CDR3 is TGTGCCAGCAGCATTAGCGGGGGGGCGGCAGGTGAGCAGTTCTTC. Protein sequence: CASSISGGAAGEQFF. This chain uses TRBV7-8 with TRBJ2-1; 11 nucleotides line up with TRBD2. CDR1 SGHVS and CDR2 FQNEAQ come from the germline V gene. J was trimmed by 9 bases and V by 5 bases; bases with no gene match: 9. The length of the CDR3 is 15 residues.

The rearrangement joins TRBV14 to TRBJ2-7; 11 positions match TRBD1. V shed 4 bases, J shed 1 base, and the junction held 3 bases outside the gene matches. This CDR3 region has 15 residues. Germline V gene data show CDR1 as SGHDN and CDR2 as FVKESK. The CDR3 coding sequence is TGTGCCAGCAGCCCCCGGGACAGGGGGTCCTACGAGCAGTACTTC. This translates into CASSPRDRGSYEQYF.

The chain carries TRBV13 and TRBJ1-4; no reliable D call. The CDR3 has 13 amino acids. The germline V gene has CDR1 PRHDT and CDR2 FYEKMQ (reference sequence). V dropped 5 bases and J dropped 1 base, with 5 bases sitting between them. The CDR3 bases are TGTGCCAGCAGCCTCGGAACTAATGAAAAACTGTTTTTT. It codes for CASSLGTNEKLFF.

This clone was counted a few times. The CDR3 loop reads CAWSVPYRQQVGYEQYF. In DNA form, the CDR3 reads TGTGCCTGGAGTGTACCCTACCGACAGCAGGTAGGCTACGAGCAGTACTTC. The chain combines TRBV30 with TRBJ2-7; the D gene is possibly TRBD1 (5 bases). With 0 bases removed from V and 3 bases from J, the gap between germline ends came to 21 bases. Germline CDR1 reads GTSNPN; CDR2 reads SVGIG (reference sequence). The CDR3 is 17 amino acids.

This clone occurred a few times. The chain carries TRBV11-2 and TRBJ1-6; possible D gene TRBD1, 6 bases. V was cut by 5 bases and J by 5 bases, with 7 bases left in between. This CDR3 has 13 amino acids. Germline V CDR1 and CDR2: SGHAT, FQNNGV. This CDR3 is CASSGGDNSPLHF. The CDR3, as DNA: TGTGCCAGCAGCGGGGGCGATAATTCACCCCTCCACTTT.

V is TRBV7-2 and J is TRBJ2-1; 7 bases line up with TRBD2. V shed 5 bases, J shed 6 bases, and the junction held 4 bases outside the gene matches. CDR1 and CDR2 from the germline V gene are SGHTA and FQGNSA. The CDR3 is made up of 13 amino acids. The CDR3, as DNA: TGTGCCAGCAGCCAAGGACTAGGCAATGAGCAGTTCTTC. Translated: CASSQGLGNEQFF.

This clone showed up just a few times. The rearrangement uses TRBV11-2 and TRBJ2-2; possible D gene TRBD2, 5 bases. The V end was cut by 3 bases, the J end by 6 bases, with 5 bases between. The CDR3 has 12 residues. Germline V gene data show CDR1 as SGHAT and CDR2 as FQNNGV. The CDR3 DNA is TGTGCCAGCAGCTTGCGGGCCGGGGAGCTGTTTTTT. Amino acids: CASSLRAGELFF.

The rearrangement uses TRBV2 and TRBJ1-1; a weak D match, TRBD1 (5 bases). CDR1 is SNHLY, CDR2 FYNNEI, per germline. The CDR3 length is 13 residues. Trimming left V 6 bases short and J 2 bases short, with 10 bases between. Here the CDR3 reads CASRRDLNTEAFF. Written as DNA, the CDR3 is TGTGCCAGCAGACGGGACCTAAACACTGAAGCTTTCTTT.